Below are 5 T cell receptor beta chains sequenced from a single sample in a study of blood T cell repertoires in COVID-19. Clones were read by immunoSEQ multiplex PCR, and TCRdb kept only the in-frame ones, dropping some. The sample lists around 140,000 clones; around 80% were seen once. The sequencing sample was made of peripheral blood. The source is a man aged 70-80 years who had recovered from COVID-19.

V is TRBV27 and J is TRBJ2-5; 10 nucleotides align to TRBD2. Germline V lookup: CDR1 MNHEY, CDR2 SMNVEV (reference sequence). The V segment lost 6 bases and the J segment 4 bases; nucleotides outside the gene matches: 11. This CDR3 region has 16 residues. CDR3 amino acids: CASRFLPAGGPETQYF. The DNA of the CDR3 is TGTGCCAGCAGGTTCCTCCCAGCGGGAGGGCCAGAGACCCAGTACTTC.

J is TRBJ2-1 and V is TRBV7-9; maybe TRBD1 (6 bases). Germline lookup yields CDR1 SEHNR and CDR2 FQNEAQ (reference sequence). This CDR3 is 13 amino acids long. The V end was cut by 5 bases, the J end by 4 bases, with 9 bases between. Here the CDR3 DNA reads TGTGCCAGCAGCGGCAGGGGTTACAATGAGCAGTTCTTC. Amino acids: CASSGRGYNEQFF.

The chain employs TRBV6-2 or TRBV6-3 and TRBJ2-4; maybe TRBD2 (7 bases). This CDR3 is 16 amino acids long. V was shortened by 2 bases and J by 9 bases, with 20 bases between the two germline ends. The V gene's germline CDR1 is MNHEY and CDR2 SVGEGT. The CDR3 sequence is CASSYPRGGEHGIQYF. The CDR3 bases are TGTGCCAGCAGTTACCCTAGAGGGGGGGAACATGGCATTCAGTACTTC.

This clone showed up just once. The chain combines TRBV2 with TRBJ2-1; 9 bases are a match to TRBD1. The CDR3 is 17 amino acids. The J segment lost 6 bases and the V segment lost 3 bases, leaving 12 bases of the junction unmatched. From germline, CDR1 is SNHLY and CDR2 FYNNEI. In DNA form, the CDR3 reads TGTGCCAGCAGTGATATCCTAGGACAGGGGTTTATCAATGAGCAGTTCTTC. It specifies CASSDILGQGFINEQFF.

In this sample, this clone turned up a few times. The genes are TRBV6-5 and TRBJ2-5, with 7 bases identical to TRBD1. The CDR3 is 13 amino acids. The ends lost 6 bases at V and 2 bases at J; junction bases unmatched: 3. In germline, CDR1 is MNHEY, CDR2 SVGAGI. CDR3: CASSRDRQETQYF. Written as DNA, the CDR3 is TGTGCCAGCAGCCGGGACAGACAAGAGACCCAGTACTTC.